This T cell receptor (beta chain) is from a study of cytomegalovirus exposure and HLA in healthy donors. Trimming cost V 6 bases and J 1 base; bases outside gene matches: 7. Germline loops: CDR1 MNHNS, CDR2 SASEGT. The CDR3 runs to 15 residues. The primer mix had 60 Vbeta and 13 Jbeta primers. This table comes from immunoSEQ multiplex PCR, and its TCRdb copy is limited to in-frame clones, with some not included. This sample has 180,000 or so clones, with roughly 75% found just once. Of note for this clone: No antigen is known for it.

Study findings and constraints: A later examination showed that TCR association rates differed by HLA locus, with DRB1 most and HLA-C fewest. The HLA-A and HLA-B alleles of most subjects were reportedly predicted accurately from TCR beta sequences. TCR beta V segments were, for the most part, productive about 87% or about 30% of the time in an earlier analysis. While the bulk of TCR sequences proved rare, some public TCRs turned up in many donors.

Sequenced input: PBMCs. The rearrangement joins TRBV6-1 to TRBJ2-3; 7 positions agree with TRBD1. This TCR derives from a middle-aged woman in good health and CMV-seropositive. The CDR3 reads CASRLGQPGTDTQYF. The CDR3 coding sequence is TGTGCCAGCAGATTGGGACAGCCAGGCACAGATACGCAGTATTTT.